Presented here are 17 T cell receptor beta chains from one specimen sequenced in a study of shared clonotypes between healthy human individuals. The assay was immunoSEQ multiplex PCR, and TCRdb's table has in-frame clones only and misses some. Of under 2,500,000 clones in the sample, approximately 94% were seen once. Specimen: naive CD4+ T cells sorted from blood. Subset of the sample: CD45RA+ positively selected. The receptors derive from a man between 18 and 35 years old in good health.

The chain uses TRBV15 and TRBJ2-7; D is perhaps TRBD2 (6 bases). The ends were cut back, 5 bases at V and 0 bases at J, with 11 bases in the middle. The V gene's germline CDR1 is LNHNV and CDR2 YYDKDF (reference sequence). CDR3 length equals 14 residues. The CDR3 bases are TGTGCCACCAGCGGCAGACTAGGCTCCTACGAGCAGTACTTC. Protein sequence: CATSGRLGSYEQYF.

This chain joins TRBV7-8 and TRBJ2-3; a weak D match, TRBD2 (6 bases). CDR3 length equals 14 residues. With 4 bases removed from V and 2 bases from J, the gap between germline ends came to 10 bases. Germline V lookup: CDR1 SGHVS, CDR2 FQNEAQ. The CDR3 coding sequence is TGTGCCAGCAGCTCGACTAGTAACACAGATACGCAGTATTTT. Translation gives CASSSTSNTDTQYF.

This clone came up a few times. The chain combines TRBV6-5 with TRBJ1-5, with 8 positions matching TRBD1. Germline trimming cut 6 bases from V and 7 bases from J; bases unmatched to any gene: 5. This CDR3 region has 13 residues. Germline CDR1 MNHEY, CDR2 SVGAGI. CDR3 sequence reads: CASRRTGQQPQHF. DNA of the CDR3: TGTGCCAGCAGGAGGACAGGGCAACAGCCCCAGCATTTT.

The rearrangement links TRBV27 to TRBJ2-2; D may correspond to TRBD1 or TRBD2 (6 bases each). CDR3 size: 16 residues. The V gene's germline CDR1 is MNHEY and CDR2 SMNVEV (reference sequence). V lost 6 bases and J lost 2, with 16 bases in between. CDR3 sequence (DNA): TGTGCCAGCAGCCCCGTGGGGGGCTCTAACACCGGGGAGCTGTTTTTT. Translation: CASSPVGGSNTGELFF.

The chain is built from TRBV7-8 and TRBJ2-7; no clear D gene. Germline V gene data show CDR1 as SGHVS and CDR2 as FQNEAQ. The CDR3 consists of 14 residues. V lost 1 base to trimming and J lost 6 bases, with 13 bases between them. The CDR3 is CASSLGGYSSEQYF. The CDR3 nucleotides are TGTGCCAGCAGCTTAGGGGGTTACTCTAGCGAGCAGTACTTC.

CDR3 in amino acids: CASTERLAGGPEQYF. DNA of the CDR3: TGTGCCAGCACCGAAAGACTAGCGGGGGGGCCGGAGCAGTACTTC. The gene calls are TRBV2 and TRBJ2-7; 14 bases are a match to TRBD2. Germline V gene sequence: CDR1 SNHLY, CDR2 FYNNEI. The CDR3 totals 15 residues. V was pared by 7 bases and J by 7 bases, with 9 bases of the junction left unmatched.

Points on this clone: Other DNA sequences of this sample code for an identical CDR3. The chain is built from TRBV7-2 and TRBJ2-7; D unclear. V lost 1 base and J 6 bases, leaving 7 bases between the germline ends. The CDR3 sequence is 12 residues long. The germline CDR1 and CDR2 sequences are SGHTA and FQGNSA. The DNA of the CDR3 is TGTGCCAGCAGCTTAGTGGGGTCCGAGCAGTACTTC. This gives the protein CASSLVGSEQYF.

The chain combines TRBV21-1 with TRBJ2-3; the DNA was not compared with TRBD1, the D call given in the table. TRBV21-1 is tagged as a pseudogene. The CDR3 consists of 17 residues. The DNA of the CDR3 is TGTGCCACCCAGGGACAGGGGACGAGGGACTCCACAGATACGCAGTATTTT. This translates into CATQGQGTRDSTDTQYF.

The V call is TRBV27, the J call TRBJ2-2, with 10 bases fitting TRBD2. The CDR3 contains 14 residues. Germline lookup yields CDR1 MNHEY and CDR2 SMNVEV (reference sequence). Trimming cost V 8 bases and J 2 bases; bases outside gene matches: 2. This CDR3 is CASGTSVNTGELFF. DNA of the CDR3: TGTGCCAGCGGGACTAGCGTAAACACCGGGGAGCTGTTTTTT.

This clone was picked up one time. The rearrangement uses TRBV29-1 and TRBJ2-1; TRBD2 matches 12 bases. The germline V gene encodes CDR1 SQVTM and CDR2 ANQGSEA. This CDR3 is built from 19 residues. V shed 2 bases and J 7 bases; nucleotides not matched to a gene: 18. CDR3 coding DNA: TGCAGCGTTGAACCGAAGGGCCGGCTAGCGGGAGGGTGGTCGAATGAGCAGTTCTTC. Translation gives CSVEPKGRLAGGWSNEQFF.

The J gene is TRBJ2-5, the V gene TRBV10-3; TRBD1 might be the D (6 bases). There are 13 residues in the CDR3. The V gene's germline CDR1 is ENHRY and CDR2 SYGVKD. Trimming stripped 4 bases from V and 5 bases from J, with 11 bases between. The CDR3 nucleotides read TGTGCCATCAGTGGATACAGGGAGGAGACCCAGTACTTC. This gives the protein CAISGYREETQYF.

The J gene is TRBJ1-5, the V gene TRBV19, with D possibly matching TRBD1 (5 bases). Looked up from germline, CDR1 is LNHDA and CDR2 is SQIVND (reference sequence). The V gene lost 5 bases and the J gene lost 5 bases, with 13 bases spanning the gap. CDR3 length: 14 amino acids. The chain's CDR3 is CASSSRGGDQPQHF. In DNA, the CDR3 is TGTGCCAGTAGTTCCCGTGGGGGAGATCAGCCCCAGCATTTT.

Remarks on this clone: The sample has other DNA sequences that encode this CDR3 too. V and J are TRBV5-1 and TRBJ2-3; no clear D gene. CDR1 SGHRS and CDR2 YFSETQ come from the germline V gene. The V end lost 4 bases, the J end lost 1 base, and 4 bases lay between the germline ends. There are 12 residues in the CDR3. The CDR3 DNA reads TGCGCCAGCAGCCCCCGCACAGATACGCAGTATTTT. Amino acid sequence: CASSPRTDTQYF.

The chain couples TRBV29-1 to TRBJ2-7, with D possibly being TRBD1 (6 bases). With 6 bases removed from V and 3 bases from J, the gap between germline ends came to 15 bases. This CDR3 spans 13 amino acids. The germline CDR1 and CDR2 sequences are SQVTM and ANQGSEA. The CDR3 spells CSVTGHGLYEQYF. For the CDR3, the DNA is TGCAGCGTGACGGGACACGGGCTCTACGAGCAGTACTTC.

This chain uses TRBV9 with TRBJ1-2, with no clear D. CDR1 and CDR2 (germline): SGDLS, YYNGEE. V gave up 0 bases and J gave up 4 bases, with 4 bases separating them. CDR3 length: 12 residues. CDR3 coding DNA: TGTGCCAGCAGCGTAGCATCCTATGGCTACACCTTC. Amino acid sequence: CASSVASYGYTF.

CDR3 bases: TGTGCCACCAGCCTATTGTTGGGGGTAAACTACGAGCAGTACTTC. Translated, it gives CATSLLLGVNYEQYF. V gene TRBV15 combines with J gene TRBJ2-7; D may correspond to TRBD1 or TRBD2 (5 bases each). Trimming took 5 bases from V and 3 from J, leaving 17 bases between them. The CDR3 consists of 15 residues. Germline CDR1 LNHNV, CDR2 YYDKDF (reference sequence).

The chain carries TRBV7-3 and TRBJ2-2; D possibly corresponds to TRBD2 (5 bases). In germline, CDR1 is SGHTA, CDR2 FQGTGA. This CDR3 comprises 12 residues. Trimming left V 3 bases short and J 8 bases short, with 7 bases between. CDR3 sequence: CASSFRGGELFF. CDR3 nucleotides: TGTGCCAGCAGCTTCCGGGGTGGGGAGCTGTTTTTT.